This TCR beta chain comes out of a study of technical replicates of blood from a few donors. This table comes from immunoSEQ multiplex PCR, and its TCRdb copy is limited to in-frame clones, with some not included. This table has some 10,000 clones, about 95% appearing once. The CDR3 loop spans 13 amino acids. Looked up from germline, CDR1 is MNHNS and CDR2 is SASEGT. V was pared by 5 bases and J by 4 bases, with 3 bases of the junction left unmatched. The sequencing sample was made of PBMCs. The V and J genes are TRBV6-1 and TRBJ2-7, with 9 bases matching TRBD1. The sequence derives from a human donor in good health. Here the CDR3 reads CASSTGGGYEQYF. For the CDR3, the DNA is TGTGCCAGCAGTACAGGGGGCGGTTACGAGCAGTACTTC.